This TCR beta chain was identified during a study of blood T cell repertoires in COVID-19. Overall study context: Spain, Italy and the United States supplied samples that represented acute and convalescent COVID-19. In each case, the material was cDNA or gDNA derived from T cells, B-cell-depleted T cells, or PBMCs.

The repertoire was sequenced with immunoSEQ multiplex PCR; TCRdb's copy has only in-frame clones and lacks some. This table holds roughly 75,000 clones, around 80% found once. Germline values: CDR1 SGDLS, CDR2 YYNGEE. The CDR3 extends over 17 amino acids. J was trimmed by 2 bases and V by 4 bases; bases with no gene match: 12. The material sequenced was peripheral blood. The receptor was isolated from a man in his fifties or sixties with acute or convalescent COVID-19. The rearrangement joins TRBV9 to TRBJ2-4; 7 bases agree with TRBD2. This CDR3 reads CASSQHPAGGSKNIQYF. As DNA, the CDR3 is TGTGCCAGCAGCCAGCATCCGGCCGGGGGGTCCAAAAACATTCAGTACTTC. The whole variable domain, remainder taken from reference TRBV9 and TRBJ2-4, is DSGVTQTPKHLITATGQRVTLRCSPRSGDLSVYWYQQSLDQGLQFLIQYYNGEERAKGNILERFSAQQFPDLHSELNLSSLELGDSALYFCASSQHPAGGSKNIQYFGAGTRLSVL.